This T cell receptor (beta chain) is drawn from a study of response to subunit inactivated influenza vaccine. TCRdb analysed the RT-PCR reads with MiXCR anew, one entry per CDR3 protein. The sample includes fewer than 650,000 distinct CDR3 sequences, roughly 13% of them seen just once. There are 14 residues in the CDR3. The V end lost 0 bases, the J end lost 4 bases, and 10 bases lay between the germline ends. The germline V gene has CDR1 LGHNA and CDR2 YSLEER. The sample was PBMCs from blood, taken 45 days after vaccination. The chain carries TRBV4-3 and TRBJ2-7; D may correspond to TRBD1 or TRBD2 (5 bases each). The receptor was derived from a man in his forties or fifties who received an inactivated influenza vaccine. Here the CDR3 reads CASSQERGRYEQYF. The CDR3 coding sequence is TGCGCCAGCAGCCAAGAACGGGGCAGATACGAGCAGTACTTC.